Detailed here is one TCR beta chain. Its target is not known. The data were obtained in a study of vaccination effects on CD4 cells after COVID-19. Broader study findings: Early post-infection timepoints were absent, and convalescent patients were few.

The data were produced by immunoSEQ multiplex PCR, yet TCRdb's version contains in-frame clones alone and is incomplete. The table shows 30,000 to 35,000 clones, with just under 75% occurring only once. CD4+ T cell isolation took place after 10 days of culture. As their vaccination, participants received two doses of either BNT162b2 or mRNA-1273. This TCR was sampled from a human donor who received a COVID-19 vaccine. The sequenced sample was CD4+ T cells from PBMCs cultured without peptide, obtained after COVID-19 vaccination.

CDR3 coding DNA: TGTGCCAGCAGCGTAGTCGGTAGCACAGATACGCAGTATTTT. This encodes CASSVVGSTDTQYF. The chain recombines TRBV9 with TRBJ2-3; the D is unclear. CDR1 and CDR2 (germline): SGDLS, YYNGEE. V lost 0 bases and J 0 bases, leaving 5 bases between the germline ends. The CDR3 covers 14 residues.